The clone carrying this T cell receptor (beta chain) has just a few counts. The library had UMIs added by 3' ligation of an oligonucleotide to TCR cDNA. The SP2 primer and nested alpha and beta constant region primers amplified ligated cDNA in four rounds. Blood and skin TCR RNA was reverse transcribed with alpha and beta constant primers. TCRdb re-derived calls from the 5' RACE reads in MiXCR, one entry per CDR3 protein. The sample gives 55,000 to 70,000 distinct CDR3 sequences, about 7.2% of which show up once; around 10% is in the top ten. This sample was taken from a study of naive and memory T cell subsets. This clonotype was obtained from a male donor in good health.

CDR3 in amino acids: CASSIANYQPQHF. The CDR3 DNA reads as TGTGCCAGCTCCATAGCAAACTATCAGCCCCAGCATTTT. This chain links TRBV2 with TRBJ1-5; the D is unclear. The germline V and J ends were trimmed by 8 bases and 5 bases, with 13 bases remaining between them. This CDR3 has 13 residues. CDR1 and CDR2 from the germline V gene are SNHLY and FYNNEI.